This T cell receptor (beta chain) was sequenced during a study of PD-L1 blockade in urothelial cancer. CDR1 is SGHAT, CDR2 FQNNGV, per germline. This CDR3 has 16 amino acids. Trimming removed 0 bases from V and 5 bases from J; junction bases left unmatched: 8. Using immunoSEQ multiplex PCR, the repertoire was profiled, and TCRdb retains in-frame clones only, with some absent. The table has roughly 63,000 clones, around 81% seen once. The time point denotes: pretreatment peripheral blood. The starting material was PBMCs, obtained around atezolizumab (anti-PD-L1) treatment. The rearrangement links TRBV11-2 to TRBJ2-3, with 7 positions matching TRBD2. This TCR came from a man between 65 and 79 years old with urothelial cancer. The chain's CDR3 is CASSLDSAGAGDTQYF. Written as DNA, the CDR3 is TGTGCCAGCAGCTTAGATAGTGCGGGAGCGGGAGATACGCAGTATTTT.